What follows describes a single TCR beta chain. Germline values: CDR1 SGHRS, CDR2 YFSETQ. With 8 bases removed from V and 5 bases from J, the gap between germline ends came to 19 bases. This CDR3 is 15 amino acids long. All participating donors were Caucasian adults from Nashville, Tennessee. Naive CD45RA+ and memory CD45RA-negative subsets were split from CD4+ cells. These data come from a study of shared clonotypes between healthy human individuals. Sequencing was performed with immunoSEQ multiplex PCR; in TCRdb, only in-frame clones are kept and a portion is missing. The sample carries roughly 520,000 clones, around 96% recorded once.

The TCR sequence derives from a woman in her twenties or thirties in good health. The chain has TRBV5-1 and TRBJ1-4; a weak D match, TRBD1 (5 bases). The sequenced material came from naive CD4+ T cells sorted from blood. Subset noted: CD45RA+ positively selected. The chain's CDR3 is CASQQVNGGNEKLFF. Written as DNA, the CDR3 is TGCGCCAGTCAACAGGTGAACGGCGGGAATGAAAAACTGTTTTTT.